This T cell receptor (beta chain) was identified in a study of T cells in Graves' hyperthyroidism and ophthalmopathy. RNA transcripts served as the template for amplifying TCR beta CDR3 regions. RT-PCR in the first round (using the HTBI primer set) targeted the TCR CDR3. TCRdb analysed the multiplex PCR reads with MiXCR anew, one entry per CDR3 protein. The profile shows about 560,000 distinct CDR3 sequences, roughly 50% of them singletons. From germline, CDR1 is SGHTA and CDR2 FQGNSA. V dropped 6 bases and J dropped 0 bases, with 11 bases sitting between them. The CDR3 totals 14 residues. In patients aged 18 to 65, hyperthyroidism was newly diagnosed, with duration under 2 months.

The V and J genes are TRBV7-2 and TRBJ1-1; D uncertain. This TCR derives from a woman younger than 35 with Graves' hyperthyroidism. Sequenced input: peripheral blood or thyroid tissue (not recorded which). CDR3 in DNA: TGTGCCAGCAGTTTGGGCAGCATGAACACTGAAGCTTTCTTT. Protein product: CASSLGSMNTEAFF. Full variable domain (outside the CDR3, taken from reference TRBV7-2 and TRBJ1-1): GAGVSQSPSNKVTEKGKDVELRCDPISGHTALYWYRQSLGQGLEFLIYFQGNSAPDKSGLPSDRFSAERTGGSVSTLTIQRTQQEDSAVYLCASSLGSMNTEAFFGQGTRLTVV.